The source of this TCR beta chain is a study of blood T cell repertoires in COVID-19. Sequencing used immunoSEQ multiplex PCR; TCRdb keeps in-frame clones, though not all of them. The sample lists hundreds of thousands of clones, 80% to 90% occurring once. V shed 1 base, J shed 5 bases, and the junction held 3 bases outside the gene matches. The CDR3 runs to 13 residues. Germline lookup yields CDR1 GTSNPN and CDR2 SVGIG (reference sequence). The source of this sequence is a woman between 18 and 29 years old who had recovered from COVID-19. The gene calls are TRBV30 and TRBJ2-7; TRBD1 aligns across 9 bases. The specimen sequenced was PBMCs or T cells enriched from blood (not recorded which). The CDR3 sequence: CAWSGTGVNEQYF. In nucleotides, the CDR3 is TGTGCCTGGAGTGGGACAGGGGTCAACGAGCAGTACTTC.